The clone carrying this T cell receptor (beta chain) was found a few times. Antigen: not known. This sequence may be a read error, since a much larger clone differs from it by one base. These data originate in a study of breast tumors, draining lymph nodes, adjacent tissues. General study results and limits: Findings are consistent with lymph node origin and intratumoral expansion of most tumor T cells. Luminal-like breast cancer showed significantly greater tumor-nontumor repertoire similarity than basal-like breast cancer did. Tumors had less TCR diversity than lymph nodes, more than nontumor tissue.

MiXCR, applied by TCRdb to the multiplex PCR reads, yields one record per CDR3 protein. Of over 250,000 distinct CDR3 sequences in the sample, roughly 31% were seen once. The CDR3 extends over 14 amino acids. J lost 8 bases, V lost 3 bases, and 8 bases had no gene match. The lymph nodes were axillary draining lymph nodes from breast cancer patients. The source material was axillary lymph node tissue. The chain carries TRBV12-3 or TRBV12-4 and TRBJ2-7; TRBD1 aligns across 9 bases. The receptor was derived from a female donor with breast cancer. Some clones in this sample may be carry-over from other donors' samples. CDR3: CASSFGGTGFQQYF. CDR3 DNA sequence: TGTGCCAGCAGTTTCGGCGGGACAGGGTTCCAGCAGTACTTC.